These T cell receptor beta chains were read from a single sample in a study of T cells after posttransplantation cyclophosphamide. Sequencing used immunoSEQ multiplex PCR; TCRdb keeps in-frame clones, though not all of them. The sample contains some 23,000 clones, none of them singletons. The sequencing used PBMCs, collected after allogeneic stem cell transplant with posttransplant cyclophosphamide. The receptors stem from a male patient younger than 30 who received an allogeneic stem cell transplant from a related donor, was CMV-positive, and had no GVHD. Some of the T cells may derive from the graft donor. The CDR3 runs from the conserved cysteine through the conserved F or W. Fields, in order: V gene, clone size, J gene, D gene, CDR3 DNA, CDR3 protein. D genes are given only for firm matches. A row's size may be missing; if present it is once, few, many or a size class.

TRBV10-1,many,TRBJ1-2,NA,TGCGCCAGCAGCAGGGATAACTATGGCTACACCTTC,CASSRDNYGYTF
TRBV7-7,many,TRBJ2-3,TRBD2,TGTGCCAGCAGCCTCGGACTAGCGGGGGCCAGCACAGATACGCAGTATTTT,CASSLGLAGASTDTQYF
TRBV4-1,many,TRBJ2-7,TRBD1,TGCGCCAGCAGCCGGGTTTCAGGGGGTCTTTACGAGCAGTACTTC,CASSRVSGGLYEQYF
TRBV28,many,TRBJ2-1,NA,TGTGCCTCTCTTAAGCGCAACTACAATGAGCAGTTCTTC,CASLKRNYNEQFF
TRBV6-1,many,TRBJ2-7,TRBD2,TGTGCCAGCAGTCGGGCTAGCGGGAGCTACGAGCAGTACTTC,CASSRASGSYEQYF
TRBV30,many,TRBJ1-2,NA,TGTGCCGGAAGGGGCCAATATGGCTACACCTTC,CAGRGQYGYTF
TRBV28,many,TRBJ1-2,NA,TGTGCCAGCAGTCCGCGGGATGGCTACACCTTC,CASSPRDGYTF
TRBV19,many,TRBJ1-5,TRBD1,TGTGCCAGTGGGACAGGGGGAGGACAGCCCCAGCATTTT,CASGTGGGQPQHF
TRBV28,many,TRBJ2-7,TRBD1,TGTGCCAGCAGCCCGTCGGGACAGGGCCCCTACGAGCAGTACTTC,CASSPSGQGPYEQYF
TRBV5-4,many,TRBJ2-1,TRBD1,TGTGCCAGCAGGGAAGCTGGGACAGAAGTCTACAATGAGCAGTTCTTC,CASREAGTEVYNEQFF
TRBV2,many,TRBJ2-3,TRBD1,TGTGCCAGCATGGGACAGTACACAGATACGCAGTATTTT,CASMGQYTDTQYF
TRBV27,NA,TRBJ2-1,TRBD2,TGTGCCAGCAGTTTTGTGTTTCGGGCGGGAGGGGCTTACAATGAGCAGTTCTTC,CASSFVFRAGGAYNEQFF
TRBV4-1,many,TRBJ1-3,NA,TGCGCCAGCAGCCAAGATGGGGCCTTACCGAGCACCATATATTTT,CASSQDGALPSTIYF
TRBV7-6,many,TRBJ1-5,TRBD1,TGTGCCAGCAGCTTTTCGACAGGGGGTAGCAATCAGCCCCAGCATTTT,CASSFSTGGSNQPQHF
TRBV7-3,many,TRBJ2-7,NA,TGTGCCAGCAGCTTAGTGGGGGGCTCCTACGAGCAGTACTTC,CASSLVGGSYEQYF
TRBV11-2,many,TRBJ2-7,TRBD1,TGTGCCAGCAGCGGGGCGGGCGACAGGGACCTGAGGGAGCAGTACTTC,CASSGAGDRDLREQYF
TRBV28,many,TRBJ2-3,TRBD1,TGTGCCAGCAGTTTGAGGACAGGGGGACGTACGCAGTATTTT,CASSLRTGGRTQYF
TRBV19,many,TRBJ2-1,TRBD2,TGTGCCAGTAGTATAGCCCGGACTAGCGGGAGTGCTGAGCAGTTCTTC,CASSIARTSGSAEQFF
TRBV28,many,TRBJ2-7,NA,TGTGCCAGCAGTCACTTCAGGGGCCCGAGCTCCTACGAGCAGTACTTC,CASSHFRGPSSYEQYF
TRBV7-3,many,TRBJ2-2,TRBD1,TGTGCCAGCAGCGCCGGGACAGGGAACACCGGGGAGCTGTTTTTT,CASSAGTGNTGELFF
TRBV9,many,TRBJ2-6,NA,TGTGCCAGCAGCGTAGCCCTCGTAGCAGCTGCTGGGGCCAACGTCCTGACTTTC,CASSVALVAAAGANVLTF
TRBV4-1,many,TRBJ2-5,NA,TGCGCCAGCAGCCAATCCGGGACTCGGGGGATCCAAGAGACCCAGTACTTC,CASSQSGTRGIQETQYF
TRBV4-1,many,TRBJ2-7,NA,TGCGCCAGCAGCCAAGTAAGGGGCGAGCAGTACTTC,CASSQVRGEQYF
TRBV7-9,many,TRBJ1-4,NA,TGTGCCAGCAGCAGCTCTTTACAGGAAAAACTGTTTTTT,CASSSSLQEKLFF
TRBV5-1,many,TRBJ2-4,TRBD1,TGCGCCAGCAGCCGGGGACAGGGAGCCAAAAACATTCAGTACTTC,CASSRGQGAKNIQYF
TRBV15,many,TRBJ1-5,NA,TGTGCCACCAGCAGAGCCGGCAATCAGCCCCAGCATTTT,CATSRAGNQPQHF
TRBV7-3,many,TRBJ2-2,TRBD2,TGTGCCAGCAGCCGTGGGCTGGTAGCGGGGGGCACCGGGGAGCTGTTTTTT,CASSRGLVAGGTGELFF
TRBV7-9,many,TRBJ2-1,TRBD2,TGTGCCAGCAGCTCCTCCGGGACTAGCGACTACAATGAGCAGTTCTTC,CASSSSGTSDYNEQFF
TRBV6-5,many,TRBJ1-2,TRBD1,TGTGCCAGCAGGACCGGGACAGGGGTCGGCTACACCTTC,CASRTGTGVGYTF
TRBV29-1,many,TRBJ2-2,TRBD2,TGCAGCGTTGAAACTAGCGGGGTGAACACCGGGGAGCTGTTTTTT,CSVETSGVNTGELFF
TRBV6-5,many,TRBJ2-7,TRBD2,TGTGCCAGCAGTTACTCATTTGGGGGGGCCTACGAGCAGTACTTC,CASSYSFGGAYEQYF
TRBV4-2,many,TRBJ2-3,NA,TGTGCCAGCAGCCAAGCCGGGACTAGCACAGATACGCAGTATTTT,CASSQAGTSTDTQYF